The present T cell receptor (beta chain) was sequenced within a study of post-analysis software for immune sequencing data. Tagging with unique molecular identifiers was a feature of the TCR beta cDNA libraries. MiXCR, applied by TCRdb to the PCR reads, yields one record per CDR3 protein. The sample has about half a million distinct CDR3 sequences, around a third seen once; the top ten hold 4.5% to 7.5%. Looked up from germline, CDR1 is SQVTM and CDR2 is ANQGSEA. Trimming cost V 2 bases and J 1 base, with 8 bases left between them. The CDR3 runs 13 residues. Study findings and constraints: Included in a set of five TRBV segments more frequent in patients than controls were TRBV5-6, TRBV5-1 and TRBV20-1.

This clonotype was detected only a few times. Its antigen is unidentified. This receptor was identified in a girl younger than 18 with multiple sclerosis. The specimen was blood. The chain recombines TRBV29-1 with TRBJ1-1, with no clear D. CDR3 region: CSVERQANTEAFF. CDR3 bases: TGCAGCGTTGAAAGGCAGGCGAACACTGAAGCTTTCTTT.